Presented here are 29 T cell receptor beta chains from one specimen sequenced in a study of CD8 T cells in Susac syndrome. RNA, at about 0.45 to 1 ug, was reverse transcribed with random hexamers. TCRdb itself ran the immunoSEQ multiplex PCR reads through MiXCR, one entry per CDR3 protein. The sample carries around 170,000 distinct CDR3 sequences, roughly 96% recorded once. The sequenced sample consisted of CD8+ T cells from PBMCs. The receptors derive from a human donor with multiple sclerosis.

The V gene is TRBV7-9, the J gene TRBJ1-1; D is ambiguous. CDR1 is SEHNR and CDR2 is FQNEAQ in the germline V gene (reference sequence). CDR3 size: 11 residues. Trimming pared 3 bases from V and 7 bases from J, leaving 6 bases between. The CDR3 DNA is TGTGCCAGCAGCTTTGCGCGTGAAGCTTTCTTT. Translated: CASSFAREAFF. Combining the CDR3 with reference TRBV7-9 and TRBJ1-1 gives the whole variable domain DTGVSQNPRHKITKRGQNVTFRCDPISEHNRLYWYRQTLGQGPEFLTYFQNEAQLEKSRLLSDRFSAERPKGSFSTLEIQRTEQGDSAMYLCASSFAREAFFGQGTRLTVV.

The chain is built from TRBV29-1 and TRBJ2-2; D not resolved. CDR1 and CDR2 from the germline V gene are SQVTM and ANQGSEA. The CDR3 covers 11 residues. Trimming removed 4 bases at V and 7 bases at J, with 7 bases between. Here the CDR3 reads CSVALGGELFF. Here the CDR3 DNA reads TGCAGCGTTGCTCTAGGCGGGGAGCTGTTTTTT.

The chain joins TRBV12-3 or TRBV12-4 to TRBJ2-5; TRBD1 matches 8 bases. Germline trimming cut 5 bases from V and 5 bases from J; bases unmatched to any gene: 7. The CDR3 length is 14 residues. This CDR3 is CASSPGQGWETQYF. CDR3 bases: TGTGCCAGCAGTCCAGGACAGGGCTGGGAGACCCAGTACTTC.

This clonotype was picked up a small number of times. This chain joins TRBV29-1 and TRBJ2-3; TRBD2 matches at 9 bases. Germline V gene lookup returns CDR1 SQVTM and CDR2 ANQGSEA. After removal of 6 bases from V and 1 base from J, the junction contained 8 bases not matched to a gene. This CDR3 has 15 amino acids. CDR3 coding DNA: TGCAGCGTCATGCTCTGGACTAGCGGCACAGATACGCAGTATTTT. Protein sequence: CSVMLWTSGTDTQYF.

The chain combines TRBV29-1 with TRBJ1-1; D is unresolved. CDR3 length: 15 residues. CDR1 SQVTM and CDR2 ANQGSEA come from the germline V gene. The V end was cut by 4 bases, the J end by 10 bases, with 25 bases between. The CDR3 DNA reads as TGCAGCGTTGTAGAGGGCGGGTCTAGCATCGTAGGAGCTTTCTTT. Amino acids: CSVVEGGSSIVGAFF.

The genes are TRBV4-1 and TRBJ2-3, with 13 bases identical to TRBD2. The length of the CDR3 is 16 residues. Germline CDR1 MGHRA, CDR2 YSYEKL. V was pared by 1 base and J by 3 bases, with 1 base of the junction left unmatched. The CDR3 loop is CASSQGGLAGTDTQYF. CDR3 nucleotides: TGCGCCAGCAGCCAAGGGGGACTAGCGGGAACAGATACGCAGTATTTT.

The V gene is TRBV20-1, the J gene TRBJ1-5; weak D call: TRBD1 (6 bases). This CDR3 is built from 13 residues. Germline CDR1 DFQATT, CDR2 SNEGSKA (reference sequence). Trimming pared 5 bases from V and 11 bases from J, leaving 19 bases between. CDR3 protein: CSALDRPDTTQHF. DNA of the CDR3: TGCAGTGCTTTAGACAGGCCAGATACAACCCAGCATTTT.

The chain has TRBV29-1 and TRBJ2-7; a possible D gene is TRBD1 (5 bases). The ends were cut back, 4 bases at V and 2 bases at J, with 12 bases in the middle. Germline CDR1 and CDR2: SQVTM and ANQGSEA. CDR3 size: 13 residues. The CDR3, as DNA: TGCAGCGTTGGCCAGGGTTGGACCTACGAGCAGTACTTC. It encodes CSVGQGWTYEQYF.

CDR3 protein: CASSIKPDRENSPLHF. The CDR3 nucleotides read TGTGCCAGCAGCATCAAACCCGACAGGGAGAATTCACCCCTCCACTTT. This chain joins TRBV7-8 and TRBJ1-6; 7 bases are a match to TRBD1. Germline loops: CDR1 SGHVS, CDR2 FQNEAQ. This CDR3 region has 16 residues. Trimming took 5 bases from V and 7 from J; bases not matched to a gene: 11.

This chain uses TRBV20-1 with TRBJ2-7, with 7 bases identical to TRBD2. V dropped 6 bases and J dropped 2; count of bases not matched to a gene: 10. The germline V gene encodes CDR1 DFQATT and CDR2 SNEGSKA (reference sequence). The CDR3 length is 14 residues. The CDR3 DNA reads as TGCAGTGCAGGTGGACTAGAGATTCCCTACGAGCAGTACTTC. As protein: CSAGGLEIPYEQYF.

The chain recombines TRBV29-1 with TRBJ2-5; TRBD2 matches 8 bases. Losses at the gene ends were 6 bases for V and 5 bases for J; bases not matched to a gene: 14. This CDR3 spans 15 amino acids. Germline CDR1 reads SQVTM; CDR2 reads ANQGSEA. CDR3 DNA: TGCAGCGTCCGAGAAGGTAGCGGGAAAGGGGAGACCCAGTACTTC. Protein sequence: CSVREGSGKGETQYF.

The genes are TRBV7-9 and TRBJ1-1; tentatively, D is TRBD1 (5 bases). Trimming took off 4 bases at V and 2 bases at J, with 14 bases between the two ends. Looked up from germline, CDR1 is SEHNR and CDR2 is FQNEAQ (reference sequence). The CDR3 consists of 15 residues. The CDR3 DNA reads TGTGCCAGCAGCTCCCTCCCCCGGGACAACACTGAAGCTTTCTTT. This codes for CASSSLPRDNTEAFF.

This rearrangement joins TRBV7-9 to TRBJ2-5, with a tentative D call TRBD2 (5 bases). Trimming left V 8 bases short and J 1 base short, with 14 bases between. The V gene's germline CDR1 is SEHNR and CDR2 FQNEAQ (reference sequence). The CDR3 is 14 residues long. CDR3 sequence (DNA): TGTGCCAGCGGCATCGCTAGCCTCCAAGAGACCCAGTACTTC. It specifies CASGIASLQETQYF.

V is TRBV7-9 and J is TRBJ1-2; 11 nucleotides match TRBD1. V dropped 5 bases and J dropped 4; count of bases not matched to a gene: 9. The germline gives CDR1 SEHNR, CDR2 FQNEAQ (reference sequence). CDR3 size: 16 residues. CDR3 sequence (DNA): TGTGCCAGCAGCAGGACAGGGGGCTCCCAGTTCTATGGCTACACCTTC. Translated, it gives CASSRTGGSQFYGYTF.

This chain links TRBV24-1 with TRBJ2-1, with a weak D call TRBD1 (6 bases). Germline-derived CDR1 and CDR2 are KGHDR and SFDVKD. Trimming left V 7 bases short and J 7 bases short, with 22 bases between. CDR3 length equals 16 residues. The DNA for the CDR3 is TGTGCCACCAGCCGATCCGGGACAACCATCAATAATGAGCAGTTCTTC. This codes for CATSRSGTTINNEQFF.

The chain uses TRBV9 and TRBJ2-2; D gene ambiguous. CDR1 is SGDLS and CDR2 is YYNGEE in the germline V gene. The V end was cut by 4 bases, the J end by 9 bases, with 13 bases between. The CDR3 extends over 13 amino acids. Written as DNA, the CDR3 is TGTGCCAGCAGCCCCTCCGGTGTGAGGGAGCTGTTTTTT. Translating gives CASSPSGVRELFF.

The rearrangement links TRBV24-1 to TRBJ2-5; 8 nucleotides line up with TRBD2. Germline V gene sequence: CDR1 KGHDR, CDR2 SFDVKD. V was pared by 3 bases and J by 5 bases, with 1 base of the junction left unmatched. The CDR3 runs 13 residues. In DNA form, the CDR3 reads TGTGCCACCAGTGATCGGGGGGGGGAGACCCAGTACTTC. Its translation: CATSDRGGETQYF.

The chain links TRBV29-1 to TRBJ1-3, with D uncertain. V gave up 4 bases and J gave up 4 bases, with 11 bases separating them. Germline loops: CDR1 SQVTM, CDR2 ANQGSEA. This CDR3 has 13 residues. DNA for the CDR3: TGCAGCGTTGGTGGAGGGTGGGGAAACACCATATATTTT. This translates into CSVGGGWGNTIYF.

The rearrangement joins TRBV20-1 to TRBJ2-3, with D perhaps matching TRBD1 (5 bases). Trimming pared 4 bases from V and 2 bases from J, leaving 13 bases between. The CDR3 sequence is 14 residues long. Per the germline V gene, CDR1 is DFQATT and CDR2 is SNEGSKA (reference sequence). CDR3 sequence reads: CSAKPRVSTDTQYF. DNA of the CDR3: TGCAGTGCTAAACCCAGGGTCTCCACAGATACGCAGTATTTT.

V gene TRBV2 combines with J gene TRBJ2-5; 7 bases agree with TRBD2. The CDR3 is 16 residues long. Per the germline V gene, CDR1 is SNHLY and CDR2 is FYNNEI. The V and J ends lost 3 bases and 6 bases, in that order; junction bases with no gene match: 13. The CDR3 here is CASSDRGLPGPKTQYF. The CDR3 coding sequence is TGTGCCAGCAGTGATAGGGGACTACCTGGGCCCAAGACCCAGTACTTC.

This chain uses TRBV11-2 with TRBJ1-1, with D hard to call. Germline V gene sequence: CDR1 SGHAT, CDR2 FQNNGV. The CDR3 runs 13 residues. V shed 1 base and J shed 4 bases, with 7 bases lying between them. This CDR3 is CASSLGRITEAFF. In nucleotides, the CDR3 is TGTGCCAGCAGCTTAGGGCGGATCACTGAAGCTTTCTTT.

The chain links TRBV19 to TRBJ1-2, with D unresolved. V was pared by 8 bases and J by 2 bases, with 12 bases between. Germline CDR1 reads LNHDA; CDR2 reads SQIVND (reference sequence). The CDR3 runs 13 residues. The CDR3 coding sequence is TGTGCCAGTCTACGCAGCCACAACTATGGCTACACCTTC. The encoded protein is CASLRSHNYGYTF.

This chain connects TRBV29-1 to TRBJ2-3, with D perhaps matching TRBD2 (5 bases). CDR3 length equals 13 residues. V lost 3 bases, J lost 10 bases, and 17 bases lay in between. Germline V gives CDR1 SQVTM, CDR2 ANQGSEA. Here the CDR3 DNA reads TGCAGCGTTGACGGCGGGTCGTCAGAGGCGCAGTATTTT. Translation gives CSVDGGSSEAQYF.

The chain has TRBV5-6 and TRBJ1-1, with D unclear. Germline CDR1 SGHDT, CDR2 YYEEEE. The CDR3 sequence is 13 residues long. V was trimmed by 4 bases and J by 3 bases, leaving 10 bases between them. The CDR3, as DNA: TGTGCCAGCAGCCTAGGAATTTACACTGAAGCTTTCTTT. This codes for CASSLGIYTEAFF.

The chain links TRBV28 to TRBJ2-5, with D perhaps TRBD2 (5 bases). This CDR3 region has 15 residues. Germline V gene sequence: CDR1 MDHEN, CDR2 SYDVKM. Trimming pared 8 bases from V and 7 bases from J, leaving 23 bases between. CDR3 sequence: CASRPPGPGIGTQYF. The CDR3 DNA is TGTGCCAGCCGACCCCCGGGCCCCGGGATAGGGACCCAGTACTTC.

V is TRBV27 and J is TRBJ1-2; D perhaps matches TRBD1 (6 bases). This CDR3 region has 14 residues. Germline V gene lookup returns CDR1 MNHEY and CDR2 SMNVEV (reference sequence). Trimming left V 11 bases short and J 3 bases short, with 19 bases between. CDR3 nucleotides: TGTGCCCGCTCAGGGGAGGGGGGGGACTATGGCTACACCTTC. It is translated as CARSGEGGDYGYTF.

CDR3: CASSLATSGEPLYEQYF. The CDR3 DNA sequence: TGTGCCAGCAGTTTAGCGACTAGCGGGGAACCCCTCTACGAGCAGTACTTC. The V and J genes are TRBV12-3 or TRBV12-4 and TRBJ2-7; the match to TRBD2 covers 11 bases. The CDR3 contains 17 residues. V lost 0 bases, J lost 3 bases, and 7 bases stayed unmatched.

CDR3 nucleotide sequence: TGTGCCATCGGGAGAGGAAACGAGCAGTACTTC. Translating it yields CAIGRGNEQYF. This chain links TRBV10-3 with TRBJ2-7; D possibly corresponds to TRBD2 (5 bases). This CDR3 is built from 11 residues. Germline V gene lookup returns CDR1 ENHRY and CDR2 SYGVKD. Trimming took 8 bases from V and 5 from J, leaving 10 bases between them.

This clonotype was seen only once. The CDR3 protein is CASSQVGLEASWGINEQFF. The CDR3, as DNA: TGTGCCAGCAGCCAAGTAGGTCTGGAGGCTAGTTGGGGAATAAATGAGCAGTTCTTC. The chain couples TRBV3-1 to TRBJ2-1; possible D gene TRBD2, 5 bases. The V gene's germline CDR1 is LGHDT and CDR2 YNNKEL (reference sequence). V shed 1 base and J shed 7 bases, with 26 bases lying between them. This CDR3 has 19 amino acids.